This T cell receptor (beta chain) was identified in a study of T cells after yellow fever vaccination. Study results and limitations: The presence of abundant clonotypes contaminating from the bulk population was possible in FACS-sorted repertoires. A secondary response was less intense yet reached its peak sooner, at day 5 versus 15.

This clonotype was seen only a few times. Its specificity is not known. The germline CDR1 and CDR2 sequences are MNHEY and SVGAGI. The CDR3 loop spans 13 amino acids. The ends lost 4 bases at V and 8 bases at J; junction bases unmatched: 7. TCRdb fed the 5' RACE reads into MiXCR, producing one record per CDR3 protein. This table has a few hundred thousand distinct CDR3 sequences, over 4% appearing once. The sample here was PBMCs, taken 5 days after the yellow fever booster vaccination. The V gene is TRBV6-5, the J gene TRBJ1-2; 7 bases are a match to TRBD1. The TCR was taken from a man aged 18 to 30 who received the YFV17D yellow fever vaccine. DNA of the CDR3: TGTGCCAGCAGTTCTACAGGGGTTTCAGGCTACACCTTC. Its protein product is CASSSTGVSGYTF.